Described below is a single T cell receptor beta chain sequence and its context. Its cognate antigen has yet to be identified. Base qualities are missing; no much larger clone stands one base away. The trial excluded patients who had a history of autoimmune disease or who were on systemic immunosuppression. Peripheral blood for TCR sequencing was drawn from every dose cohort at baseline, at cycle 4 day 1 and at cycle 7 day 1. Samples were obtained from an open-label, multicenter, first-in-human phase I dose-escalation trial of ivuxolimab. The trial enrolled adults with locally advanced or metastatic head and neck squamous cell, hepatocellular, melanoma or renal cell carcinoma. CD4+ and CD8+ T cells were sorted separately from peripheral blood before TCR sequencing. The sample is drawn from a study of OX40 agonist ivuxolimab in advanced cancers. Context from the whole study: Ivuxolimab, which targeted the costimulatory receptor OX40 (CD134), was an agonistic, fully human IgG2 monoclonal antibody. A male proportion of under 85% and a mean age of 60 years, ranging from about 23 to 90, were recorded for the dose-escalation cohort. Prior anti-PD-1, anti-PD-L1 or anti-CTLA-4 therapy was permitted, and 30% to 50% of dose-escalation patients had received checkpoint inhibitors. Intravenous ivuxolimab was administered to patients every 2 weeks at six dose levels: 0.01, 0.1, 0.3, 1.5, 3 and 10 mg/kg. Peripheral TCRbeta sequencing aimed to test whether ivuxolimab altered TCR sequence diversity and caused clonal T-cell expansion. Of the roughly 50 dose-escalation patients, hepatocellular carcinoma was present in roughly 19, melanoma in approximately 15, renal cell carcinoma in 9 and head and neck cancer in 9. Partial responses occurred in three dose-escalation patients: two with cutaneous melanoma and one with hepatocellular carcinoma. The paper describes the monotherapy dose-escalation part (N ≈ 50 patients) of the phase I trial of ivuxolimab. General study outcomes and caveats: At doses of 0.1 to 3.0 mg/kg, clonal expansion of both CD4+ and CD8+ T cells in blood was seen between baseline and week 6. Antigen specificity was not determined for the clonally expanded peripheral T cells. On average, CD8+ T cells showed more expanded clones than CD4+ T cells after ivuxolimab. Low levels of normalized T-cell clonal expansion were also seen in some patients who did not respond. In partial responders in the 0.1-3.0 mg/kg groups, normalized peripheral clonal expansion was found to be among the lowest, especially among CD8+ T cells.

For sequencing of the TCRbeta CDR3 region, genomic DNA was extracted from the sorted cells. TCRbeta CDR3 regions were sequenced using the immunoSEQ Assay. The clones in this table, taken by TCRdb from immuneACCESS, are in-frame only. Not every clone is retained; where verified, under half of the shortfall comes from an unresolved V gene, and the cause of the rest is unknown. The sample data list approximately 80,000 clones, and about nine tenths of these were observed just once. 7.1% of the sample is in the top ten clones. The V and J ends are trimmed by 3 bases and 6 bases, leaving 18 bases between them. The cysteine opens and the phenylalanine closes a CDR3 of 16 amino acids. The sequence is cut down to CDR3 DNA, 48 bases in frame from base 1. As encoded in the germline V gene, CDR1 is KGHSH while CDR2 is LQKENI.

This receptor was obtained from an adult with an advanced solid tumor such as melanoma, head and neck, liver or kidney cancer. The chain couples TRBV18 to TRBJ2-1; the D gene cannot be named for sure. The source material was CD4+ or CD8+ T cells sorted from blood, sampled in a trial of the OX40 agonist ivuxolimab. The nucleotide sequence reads TGTGCCAGCTCACCCCCTATACCTTTTGCCGGCAATGAGCAGTTCTTC. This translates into CASSPPIPFAGNEQFF.